This is a list of T cell receptor beta chains from one sample in a study of neoadjuvant anti-PD-1 for oral cavity cancer. Data came from immunoSEQ multiplex PCR; TCRdb stores just in-frame clones and leaves some out. Found here are roughly 13,000 clones, roughly 60% of them singletons; the top ten hold roughly an eighth. Sample: tumor tissue, taken before nivolumab (anti-PD-1) treatment. Receptors originate from a person between 35 and 79 years old with oral cavity squamous cell carcinoma. The CDR3 runs from the conserved cysteine through the conserved F or W. The D gene is left open where the match is weak. Clone size appears in some rows only: once, few, many, or a class for an expanded clone.

d_call	v_call	clone_size	j_call	cdr3_aa	cdr3_nt
-	TRBV30	-	TRBJ2-1	CAWARGLSEQFF	TGTGCCTGGGCCCGAGGGCTTTCCGAGCAGTTCTTC
TRBD1	TRBV11-1	-	TRBJ1-1	CASSLDRETEAFF	TGTGCCAGCAGCCTTGACAGGGAAACTGAAGCTTTCTTT
-	TRBV2	-	TRBJ1-5	CASREIGRNQPQHF	TGTGCCAGCAGAGAAATCGGGCGCAATCAGCCCCAGCATTTT
-	TRBV9	once	TRBJ1-3	CASSAQGWDTIYF	TGTGCCAGCAGCGCCCAGGGTTGGGACACCATATATTTT
TRBD1	TRBV28	-	TRBJ1-5	CASSRRGTDPSNQPQHF	TGTGCCAGCAGTCGCCGCGGGACAGACCCTAGCAATCAGCCCCAGCATTTT
-	TRBV5-3	-	TRBJ2-7	CARSPDTSRDSYEQYF	TGTGCCAGAAGCCCGGATACTAGTCGGGACTCCTACGAGCAGTACTTC
TRBD1	TRBV7-9	-	TRBJ2-7	CASSLAPPGQGIYEQYF	TGTGCCAGCAGCTTAGCCCCGCCGGGACAGGGGATATACGAGCAGTACTTC
TRBD1	TRBV19	-	TRBJ1-2	CASSIQGDNYGYTF	TGTGCCAGTAGTATCCAGGGGGATAACTATGGCTACACCTTC
TRBD2	TRBV7-9	-	TRBJ2-7	CASSRTSGDEQYF	TGTGCCAGCAGTCGGACTAGCGGGGACGAGCAGTACTTC
TRBD2	TRBV28	-	TRBJ2-7	CASSLEGLAGHEQYF	TGTGCCAGCAGTTTAGAGGGTCTAGCGGGACACGAGCAGTACTTC
TRBD2	TRBV30	-	TRBJ2-7	CAWSLAGGTSEQYF	TGTGCCTGGAGTTTAGCGGGAGGGACGAGCGAGCAGTACTTC
-	TRBV29-1	-	TRBJ2-2	CSVRGAVANTGELFF	TGCAGCGTTCGGGGGGCGGTTGCGAACACCGGGGAGCTGTTTTTT
-	TRBV2	-	TRBJ2-1	CANSLGKLYNEQFF	TGTGCCAATTCCTTAGGTAAGCTCTACAATGAGCAGTTCTTC
-	TRBV19	-	TRBJ2-2	CASTTGRAGTGELFF	TGTGCCAGTACCACGGGCAGGGCGGGCACCGGGGAGCTGTTTTTT
TRBD1	TRBV11-1	-	TRBJ2-7	CASSLYQGASYEQYF	TGTGCCAGCAGCTTATATCAGGGGGCCTCCTACGAGCAGTACTTC
-	TRBV2	-	TRBJ1-5	CASSEQQGSQPQHF	TGTGCCAGCAGTGAACAACAGGGCAGTCAGCCCCAGCATTTT
-	TRBV5-5	-	TRBJ2-3	CASSSTGRADTQYF	TGTGCCAGCAGCTCCACAGGGAGGGCAGATACGCAGTATTTT
-	TRBV30	-	TRBJ1-2	CAYSPILFGYTF	TGTGCCTACAGTCCGATCCTCTTTGGCTACACCTTC
-	TRBV6-1	-	TRBJ1-2	CASSEEWGGYTF	TGTGCCAGCAGTGAAGAGTGGGGAGGCTACACCTTC
TRBD1	TRBV7-9	-	TRBJ1-1	CAGTRTGGTEAFF	TGTGCCGGGACCCGGACAGGGGGCACTGAAGCTTTCTTT
TRBD1	TRBV18	few	TRBJ2-7	CASSPLTGQGYEQYF	TGTGCCAGCTCACCATTGACAGGACAGGGCTACGAGCAGTACTTC
TRBD2	TRBV6-1	-	TRBJ2-3	CASSERGVASGGSTDTQYF	TGTGCCAGCAGTGAGCGCGGGGTGGCTAGCGGGGGTAGCACAGATACGCAGTATTTT